Listed below are T cell receptor beta chains from one sample, sequenced in a study of Graves' ophthalmopathy and Graves' hyperthyroidism. Each CDR3 protein is one row after TCRdb ran MiXCR on the multiplex PCR reads. The sample has hundreds of thousands of distinct CDR3 sequences, about 38% seen once. The sample taken for sequencing was peripheral blood. The source is an adult man with Graves' ophthalmopathy. CDR3s include the opening cysteine and the closing phenylalanine or tryptophan. Fields, in order: clone size, CDR3 length, V gene, J gene, D gene, CDR3 protein, CDR3 DNA. D genes are given only for firm matches. A clone size is listed for some rows: how often the clone was seen (once, few, many), or a class if it is expanded.

size: .; length: 16; V: TRBV27; J: TRBJ2-7; D: TRBD1; CDR3: CASSLSSGTGVDEQYF; DNA: TGTGCCAGCAGTTTATCGAGCGGGACAGGGGTTGACGAGCAGTACTTC
size: .; length: 15; V: TRBV15; J: TRBJ1-2; D: .; CDR3: CATSSFGSHNYGYTF; DNA: TGTGCCACCAGCAGCTTTGGCAGCCATAACTATGGCTACACCTTC
size: .; length: 11; V: TRBV20-1; J: TRBJ2-5; D: .; CDR3: CSATGAETQYF; DNA: TGCAGTGCTACAGGGGCAGAGACCCAGTACTTC
size: many; length: 14; V: TRBV4-3; J: TRBJ1-2; D: .; CDR3: CASSQGQSFYGYTF; DNA: TGCGCCAGCAGCCAAGGGCAGAGCTTCTACGGCTACACCTTC
size: many; length: 14; V: TRBV13; J: TRBJ1-1; D: .; CDR3: CASSFETENTEAFF; DNA: TGTGCCAGCAGCTTCGAGACGGAGAACACTGAAGCTTTCTTT
size: .; length: 13; V: TRBV6-2/TRBV6-3; J: TRBJ2-5; D: .; CDR3: CASSYSVQETQYF; DNA: TGTGCCAGCAGTTACTCGGTTCAAGAGACCCAGTACTTC
size: many; length: 14; V: TRBV2; J: TRBJ1-2; D: TRBD1; CDR3: CASRDGTANYGYTF; DNA: TGTGCCAGCAGGGATGGGACAGCTAACTATGGCTACACCTTC
size: many; length: 16; V: TRBV7-2; J: TRBJ1-6; D: TRBD1; CDR3: CASSQEVGQGGSPLHF; DNA: TGTGCCAGCAGCCAAGAGGTCGGACAGGGCGGTTCACCCCTCCACTTT
size: few; length: 14; V: TRBV11-2; J: TRBJ1-4; D: .; CDR3: CASSLDRDKGELFF; DNA: TGTGCCAGCAGCTTAGATCGGGACAAAGGGGAACTGTTTTTT
size: many; length: 13; V: TRBV6-5; J: TRBJ2-7; D: .; CDR3: CASSYSIGGEQYF; DNA: TGTGCCAGCAGTTACTCGATTGGGGGCGAGCAGTACTTC
size: .; length: 14; V: TRBV10-2; J: TRBJ2-2; D: .; CDR3: CASTYRTGTGELFF; DNA: TGCGCCAGCACCTACCGGACCGGTACCGGGGAGCTGTTTTTT
size: .; length: 15; V: TRBV5-1; J: TRBJ2-2; D: TRBD1; CDR3: CASSRDRVYTGELFF; DNA: TGCGCCAGCAGCCGGGACAGGGTGTACACCGGGGAGCTGTTTTTT
size: many; length: 14; V: TRBV14; J: TRBJ1-2; D: .; CDR3: CASSRTGQLVGYTF; DNA: TGTGCCAGCAGCCGGACTGGACAGCTGGTTGGCTACACCTTC
size: many; length: 15; V: TRBV11-2; J: TRBJ1-5; D: .; CDR3: CASSLGPGDDQPQHF; DNA: TGTGCCAGCAGCTTAGGTCCAGGGGACGATCAGCCCCAGCATTTT
size: .; length: 13; V: TRBV11-2; J: TRBJ1-5; D: .; CDR3: CAWSLDSNQPQHF; DNA: TGTGCCTGGAGTTTGGATAGCAATCAGCCCCAGCATTTT
size: .; length: 14; V: TRBV29-1; J: TRBJ1-2; D: .; CDR3: CSVDEDMANYGYTF; DNA: TGCAGCGTTGATGAGGACATGGCTAACTATGGCTACACCTTC
size: few; length: 12; V: TRBV10-3; J: TRBJ2-7; D: .; CDR3: CASGRGSHEQYF; DNA: TGTGCCAGCGGACGGGGGTCCCACGAGCAGTACTTC
size: .; length: 18; V: TRBV15; J: TRBJ1-4; D: .; CDR3: CATSEYLQGSATNEKLFF; DNA: TGTGCCACCAGCGAGTATCTACAGGGATCAGCAACTAATGAAAAACTGTTTTTT
size: .; length: 15; V: TRBV29-1; J: TRBJ1-1; D: TRBD1; CDR3: CSLGQGARIDTEAFF; DNA: TGCAGCCTTGGACAGGGGGCCAGAATCGACACTGAAGCTTTCTTT
size: .; length: 13; V: TRBV7-8; J: TRBJ2-5; D: .; CDR3: CASSPSGTETQYF; DNA: TGTGCCAGCAGCCCATCCGGGACAGAGACCCAGTACTTC
size: .; length: 15; V: TRBV5-5; J: TRBJ2-6; D: TRBD2; CDR3: CASRRGGTGANVLTF; DNA: TGTGCCAGCAGGCGCGGGGGAACTGGGGCCAACGTCCTGACTTTC
size: few; length: 13; V: TRBV9; J: TRBJ2-7; D: .; CDR3: CASSAALGGEQYF; DNA: TGTGCCAGCAGCGCAGCTCTAGGGGGCGAGCAGTACTTC
size: many; length: 12; V: TRBV20-1; J: TRBJ2-7; D: .; CDR3: CSASSQQYEQYF; DNA: TGCAGTGCTAGTTCACAGCAATACGAGCAGTACTTC
size: .; length: 13; V: TRBV24-1; J: TRBJ1-3; D: .; CDR3: CATSAGSGNTIYF; DNA: TGTGCCACCAGTGCCGGCTCTGGAAACACCATATATTTT